One sample yielded the 32 T cell receptor beta chains listed below, sequenced in a study of cytomegalovirus exposure and HLA in healthy donors. The PCR was carried out with 60 Vbeta primers and 13 Jbeta primers. The protocol was immunoSEQ multiplex PCR, while the TCRdb copy is restricted to in-frame clones and leaves out a portion. This sample has roughly 100,000 clones, with 9.5% to 15% found just once. The sequenced material came from PBMCs. Receptors were obtained from a middle-aged man in good health and CMV-seropositive.

This clone was observed a few times. This chain uses TRBV6-1 with TRBJ2-3; 10 bases are a match to TRBD1. This CDR3 comprises 14 residues. V gave up 6 bases and J gave up 1 base; unmatched junction bases: 1. Looked up from germline, CDR1 is MNHNS and CDR2 is SASEGT. DNA for the CDR3: TGTGCCAGCAGCGGGACAGGGGGCACAGATACGCAGTATTTT. Translated, it gives CASSGTGGTDTQYF.

The table lists this clone with a few counts. J is TRBJ1-1 and V is TRBV11-3; possible D gene TRBD1, 5 bases. Trimming pared 4 bases from V and 0 bases from J, leaving 9 bases between. This CDR3 contains 14 residues. Looked up from germline, CDR1 is SGHNT and CDR2 is YENEEA. DNA for the CDR3: TGTGCCAGCAGCTCGGGGGTGGTGAACACTGAAGCTTTCTTT. Translating gives CASSSGVVNTEAFF.

This chain joins TRBV5-1 and TRBJ2-1, with D possibly matching TRBD2 (5 bases). This CDR3 has 14 residues. V was shortened by 0 bases and J by 9 bases, with 13 bases between the two germline ends. Germline CDR1 is SGHRS and CDR2 is YFSETQ. CDR3 residues: CASSLVGSEGEQFF. CDR3 nucleotide sequence: TGCGCCAGCAGCTTGGTGGGTAGCGAAGGTGAGCAGTTCTTC.

Details on this clone: This specimen includes other DNA sequences encoding the same CDR3. The J gene is TRBJ2-1, the V gene TRBV5-1, with D unresolved. From germline, CDR1 is SGHRS and CDR2 YFSETQ. V was clipped by 0 bases and J by 7 bases, with 8 bases between them. This CDR3 region has 13 residues. This chain's CDR3 is CASSLGSGNEQFF. The CDR3 DNA sequence: TGCGCCAGCAGCTTGGGATCAGGAAATGAGCAGTTCTTC.

The chain joins TRBV5-4 to TRBJ2-5; D perhaps matches TRBD2 (6 bases). The CDR3 covers 17 residues. The V and J ends lost 3 bases and 2 bases respectively, with 20 bases between them. Germline V CDR1 and CDR2: SGHNT, YYREEE (reference sequence). The CDR3 reads CASSSPMDGSFQETQYF. The CDR3 coding sequence is TGTGCCAGCAGCTCCCCTATGGACGGGAGTTTTCAAGAGACCCAGTACTTC.

The chain recombines TRBV7-2 with TRBJ1-2; 9 bases are shared with TRBD1. The V gene end was trimmed by 6 bases and the J gene end by 5 bases; junction bases not matched to a gene: 16. This CDR3 spans 17 amino acids. Germline CDR1 SGHTA, CDR2 FQGNSA. The CDR3 protein is CASSPETTRTGVYGYTF. The CDR3 region has the DNA TGTGCCAGCAGTCCCGAAACTACCAGGACAGGGGTTTATGGCTACACCTTC.

V gene TRBV7-7 combines with J gene TRBJ2-5, with 12 bases fitting TRBD2. The CDR3 is made up of 17 amino acids. Germline CDR1 SSHAT, CDR2 FNYEAQ (reference sequence). Trimming took 1 base from V and 1 from J; bases not matched to a gene: 4. The CDR3 here is CASSLGGLAGPQETQYF. As DNA, the CDR3 is TGTGCCAGCAGCTTAGGGGGACTAGCGGGCCCCCAAGAGACCCAGTACTTC. The whole variable domain, filled in from reference TRBV7-7 and TRBJ2-5, reads GAGVSQSPRYKVTKRGQDVTLRCDPISSHATLYWYQQALGQGPEFLTYFNYEAQPDKSGLPSDRFSAERPEGSISTLTIQRTEQRDSAMYRCASSLGGLAGPQETQYFGPGTRLLVL.

In this sample, this clone turned up a few times. The V gene is TRBV11-2, the J gene TRBJ2-2, with 8 bases that match TRBD1. The CDR3 loop spans 14 amino acids. V gave up 5 bases and J gave up 7 bases; unmatched junction bases: 6. Germline V CDR1 and CDR2: SGHAT, FQNNGV. The CDR3 reads CASSGRQGSGELFF. CDR3 sequence (DNA): TGTGCCAGCAGCGGACGACAGGGGAGCGGGGAGCTGTTTTTT. Full variable domain (outside the CDR3, taken from reference TRBV11-2 and TRBJ2-2): EAGVAQSPRYKIIEKRQSVAFWCNPISGHATLYWYQQILGQGPKLLIQFQNNGVVDDSQLPKDRFSAERLKGVDSTLKIQPAKLEDSAVYLCASSGRQGSGELFFGEGSRLTVL.

This clone turned up a few times. The chain is built from TRBV4-3 and TRBJ2-1; a weak D match, TRBD1 (5 bases). The CDR3 consists of 13 residues. Trimming shortened V by 3 bases and J by 8 bases, and 11 bases separated the two germline ends. Germline values: CDR1 LGHNA, CDR2 YSLEER. This chain's CDR3 is CASSQLRGDEQFF. The CDR3 DNA sequence: TGCGCCAGCAGCCAGCTAAGGGGCGATGAGCAGTTCTTC.

This clone turned up a few times. The chain is built from TRBV30 and TRBJ1-5; perhaps TRBD1 as D (5 bases). The length of the CDR3 is 15 residues. The V end lost 1 base, the J end lost 0 bases, and 10 bases lay between the germline ends. From germline, CDR1 is GTSNPN and CDR2 SVGIG (reference sequence). The CDR3, as DNA: TGTGCCTGGAGTGCGGGGACTTTTAGCAATCAGCCCCAGCATTTT. As protein: CAWSAGTFSNQPQHF.

This clone was picked up a small number of times. This rearrangement joins TRBV2 to TRBJ2-1, with D tentatively TRBD1 (6 bases). Germline-derived CDR1 and CDR2 are SNHLY and FYNNEI. The CDR3 has 13 amino acids. V lost 10 bases, J lost 7 bases, and 17 bases lay in between. The CDR3 protein is CATKRTVENEQFF. The CDR3, as DNA: TGTGCCACCAAACGGACAGTTGAAAATGAGCAGTTCTTC. Together with reference TRBV2 and TRBJ2-1, the CDR3 gives the full variable domain: EPEVTQTPSHQVTQMGQEVILRCVPISNHLYFYWYRQILGQKVEFLVSFYNNEISEKSEIFDDQFSVERPDGSNFTLKIRSTKLEDSAMYFCATKRTVENEQFFGPGTRLTVL.

As to this clone: Germline and junction disagree at one end, which may indicate a read error. J is TRBJ2-5 and V is TRBV7-7; TRBD2 matches at 8 bases. CDR3 size: 14 residues. Germline V gene lookup returns CDR1 SSHAT and CDR2 FNYEAQ (reference sequence). CDR3 loop: CASSLRSGGETQYF. Here the CDR3 DNA reads TGTGCTAGCAGCTTAAGGTCGGGAGGGGAGACCCAGTACTTC.

V and J are TRBV9 and TRBJ2-3; 9 nucleotides agree with TRBD2. The CDR3 totals 16 residues. V lost 0 bases, J lost 6 bases, and 8 bases stayed unmatched. In germline, CDR1 is SGDLS, CDR2 YYNGEE. The CDR3 here is CASSVVGGRAGDTQYF. Here the CDR3 DNA reads TGTGCCAGCAGCGTAGTGGGCGGGAGGGCCGGGGATACGCAGTATTTT.

V usage is TRBV4-3 and J usage is TRBJ1-2; D may be TRBD1 (5 bases). CDR3 length equals 15 residues. Between the trimmed V and J ends, which lost 4 bases and 4 bases, there was a span of 16 bases. Germline V CDR1 and CDR2: LGHNA, YSLEER. The CDR3 region is CASSPSEGAPYGYTF. Here the CDR3 DNA reads TGCGCCAGCAGCCCCTCAGAAGGGGCACCCTATGGCTACACCTTC.

DNA of the CDR3: TGTGCCAGCAGCTTGGCCGTCTATGAGCAGTTCTTC. Amino acid sequence: CASSLAVYEQFF. The chain has TRBV28 and TRBJ2-1; no clear D. Trimming removed 6 bases from V and 8 bases from J, with 11 bases in between. The CDR3 extends over 12 amino acids. Germline values: CDR1 MDHEN, CDR2 SYDVKM.

In its sample, this clone was seen a few times. This chain connects TRBV27 to TRBJ2-7; perhaps TRBD1 as D (6 bases). Germline V gives CDR1 MNHEY, CDR2 SMNVEV (reference sequence). The CDR3 is 14 amino acids. V lost 2 bases, J lost 7 bases, and 15 bases lay in between. The CDR3 DNA is TGTGCCAGCAGTTTAGAAGCAGGGGCAGGGGAGCAGTACTTC. It codes for CASSLEAGAGEQYF.

This clone was detected a few times. The V and J genes are TRBV29-1 and TRBJ1-1; the D is unclear. From germline, CDR1 is SQVTM and CDR2 ANQGSEA. V gave up 4 bases and J gave up 2 bases, with 11 bases separating them. The CDR3 is made up of 13 amino acids. The CDR3 bases are TGCAGCGTTGCTCGGGAGGGAAACACTGAAGCTTTCTTT. It translates to CSVAREGNTEAFF.

In this sample, this clone turned up a few times. This rearrangement joins TRBV6-1 to TRBJ2-1; no reliable D call. This CDR3 has 11 amino acids. The V and J ends lost 7 bases and 10 bases respectively, with 11 bases between them. Germline lookup yields CDR1 MNHNS and CDR2 SASEGT. The CDR3 region is CASTAALEQFF. CDR3 nucleotides: TGTGCCAGCACTGCTGCGCTCGAGCAGTTCTTC.

This clone was recorded a few times. The chain couples TRBV4-1 to TRBJ2-7; 10 bases line up with TRBD2. V trimming: 1 base; J trimming: 9 bases; junction bases outside the gene matches: 12. CDR1 and CDR2 from the germline V gene are MGHRA and YSYEKL. The CDR3 is made up of 16 amino acids. The DNA for the CDR3 is TGCGCCAGCAGCCAAGGGAGCGCCAGCGGGAGGGCCGGGCAGTACTTC. Its protein product is CASSQGSASGRAGQYF.

The chain has TRBV9 and TRBJ1-1; TRBD1 aligns across 10 bases. Germline trimming cut 3 bases from V and 8 bases from J; bases unmatched to any gene: 13. The length of the CDR3 is 16 residues. Germline CDR1 and CDR2: SGDLS and YYNGEE. The CDR3 bases are TGTGCCAGCAGCGCAAACCCGAAGGACAGGGGGAAAGAAGCTTTCTTT. Translation gives CASSANPKDRGKEAFF.

This chain uses TRBV15 with TRBJ2-6, with D uncertain. The CDR3 runs to 15 residues. Per the germline V gene, CDR1 is LNHNV and CDR2 is YYDKDF (reference sequence). Trimming stripped 2 bases from V and 1 base from J, with 6 bases between. In DNA, the CDR3 is TGTGCCACCAGCAGACGACAATCTGGGGCCAACGTCCTGACTTTC. Its translation: CATSRRQSGANVLTF.

The chain links TRBV5-8 to TRBJ1-2; 11 bases are shared with TRBD1. Germline CDR1 SGHTS, CDR2 YDEGEE. J gave up 7 bases and V 4 bases, and 9 bases lay outside the gene matches. This CDR3 has 15 residues. This CDR3 reads CASSLRTGGRGGYTF. CDR3 bases: TGTGCCAGCAGCCTCAGGACAGGGGGCCGCGGTGGCTACACCTTC.

This clone has only a few counts. V and J are TRBV27 and TRBJ2-7, with a weak D call TRBD1 (5 bases). The V end was cut by 5 bases, the J end by 2 bases, with 10 bases between. The germline gives CDR1 MNHEY, CDR2 SMNVEV (reference sequence). This CDR3 region has 13 residues. The CDR3 DNA reads as TGTGCCAGCAGTCCGGCAGGGACCTACGAGCAGTACTTC. This translates into CASSPAGTYEQYF.

CDR3 DNA sequence: TGTGCCAGCAGCTCTCTAGCGGGAGGGTCCGCAGATACGCAGTATTTT. This gives the protein CASSSLAGGSADTQYF. The chain is built from TRBV7-2 and TRBJ2-3, with 12 bases identical to TRBD2. This CDR3 is built from 16 residues. Germline values: CDR1 SGHTA, CDR2 FQGNSA. The junction had 6 bases not matched to a gene; V was cut back by 4 bases and J by 4 bases.

The J gene is TRBJ2-1, the V gene TRBV28; D possibly corresponds to TRBD2 (5 bases). Trimming removed 4 bases from V and 0 bases from J, with 13 bases in between. CDR3 size: 16 residues. The germline gives CDR1 MDHEN, CDR2 SYDVKM. The CDR3 protein is CASSSSRTGSYNEQFF. The CDR3 DNA reads as TGTGCCAGCAGTTCCTCCAGGACTGGCTCCTACAATGAGCAGTTCTTC.

DNA of the CDR3: TGCGCCAGCAGCCCGGGACTAGCGGGAAGCACAGATACGCAGTATTTT. Translation: CASSPGLAGSTDTQYF. J is TRBJ2-3 and V is TRBV5-1, with 13 bases identical to TRBD2. The CDR3 is made up of 16 amino acids. With 4 bases clipped from V and 0 bases from J, the junction kept 2 bases outside the gene matches. Per the germline V gene, CDR1 is SGHRS and CDR2 is YFSETQ.

This clone was found a few times. V and J are TRBV19 and TRBJ1-1, with 7 bases lining up with TRBD1. The CDR3 consists of 14 residues. The ends lost 4 bases at V and 0 bases at J; junction bases unmatched: 2. Per the germline V gene, CDR1 is LNHDA and CDR2 is SQIVND (reference sequence). CDR3 loop: CASSRGQLNTEAFF. CDR3 DNA: TGTGCCAGTAGTAGGGGACAGCTGAACACTGAAGCTTTCTTT.

This chain connects TRBV28 to TRBJ2-1; D is unclear. This CDR3 has 12 amino acids. V gave up 3 bases and J gave up 8 bases, with 8 bases separating them. CDR1 is MDHEN and CDR2 is SYDVKM in the germline V gene. Written as DNA, the CDR3 is TGTGCCAGCAGTTTTAGCTGGTATGAGCAGTTCTTC. It yields the protein CASSFSWYEQFF.

The gene calls are TRBV18 and TRBJ2-7, with 11 bases identical to TRBD1. The V gene's germline CDR1 is KGHSH and CDR2 LQKENI. The CDR3 consists of 15 residues. J lost 3 bases, V lost 2 bases, and 3 bases had no gene match. Here the CDR3 DNA reads TGTGCCAGCTCACCAAAGGACAGGGGGCTCTACGAGCAGTACTTC. Protein product: CASSPKDRGLYEQYF. Together with reference TRBV18 and TRBJ2-7, the CDR3 gives the full variable domain: NAGVMQNPRHLVRRRGQEARLRCSPMKGHSHVYWYRQLPEEGLKFMVYLQKENIIDESGMPKERFSAEFPKEGPSILRIQQVVRGDSAAYFCASSPKDRGLYEQYFGPGTRLTVT.

This clone has a handful of counts. The chain employs TRBV7-9 and TRBJ1-1; 7 bases map to TRBD1. This CDR3 comprises 14 residues. The trim removed 5 bases at V and 0 bases at J, leaving 3 bases unmatched. Germline V CDR1 and CDR2: SEHNR, FQNEAQ (reference sequence). Here the CDR3 reads CASSAGQLNTEAFF. The CDR3 nucleotides are TGTGCCAGCAGCGCGGGACAGCTGAACACTGAAGCTTTCTTT.

Remarks on this clone: One end of the junction does not line up with germline, which may come from a read error. The chain combines TRBV2 with TRBJ2-1; 11 nucleotides agree with TRBD1. CDR1 and CDR2 (germline): SNHLY, FYNNEI. This CDR3 comprises 11 residues. CDR3 sequence (DNA): TGTGCCAGAAGTTCTCGGGACAGGGGGATCTTC. Translation: CARSSRDRGIF.

The genes are TRBV6-4 and TRBJ2-3, with D possibly TRBD2 on 6 matching bases. Trimming removed 4 bases from V and 0 bases from J, with 11 bases in between. The CDR3 has 15 amino acids. Germline CDR1 MRHNA, CDR2 SNTAGT. This chain's CDR3 is CASSVNSGSTDTQYF. The CDR3 DNA reads as TGTGCCAGCAGTGTTAATAGCGGTAGCACAGATACGCAGTATTTT.